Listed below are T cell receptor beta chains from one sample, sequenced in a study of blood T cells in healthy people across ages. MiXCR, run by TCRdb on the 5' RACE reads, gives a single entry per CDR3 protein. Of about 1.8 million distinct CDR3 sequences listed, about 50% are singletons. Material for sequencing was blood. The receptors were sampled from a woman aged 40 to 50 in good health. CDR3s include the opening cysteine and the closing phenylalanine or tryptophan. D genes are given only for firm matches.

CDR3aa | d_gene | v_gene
CASLRQGGNYGYTF | TRBD1 | TRBV6-2/TRBV6-3
CASSGGFSYEQYF | NA | TRBV7-2
CASSLVVLAGANEQFF | TRBD2 | TRBV28
CASMPQYIQYF | NA | TRBV7-2
CSARDFRANQPQHF | NA | TRBV20-1
CASSLYWDRDNYANTGELFF | TRBD1 | TRBV28
CASSPPGDAYEQYF | NA | TRBV5-1
CASSSPGRLSRGDYGYTF | NA | TRBV28
CASSDRGMGYGYTF | NA | TRBV2
CASSYGTARTDTQYF | NA | TRBV7-2
CATSKDRGPRNYGYTF | TRBD1 | TRBV15
CASSFAGKEQFF | NA | TRBV12-3/TRBV12-4
CASSMLHGTSYEQYF | NA | TRBV6-2/TRBV6-3
CASSSLADPSTDTQYF | TRBD2 | TRBV12-3/TRBV12-4
CASSPLRSGTGYEQYF | TRBD1 | TRBV18
CSARAGVSSLGSYNEQFF | NA | TRBV20-1
CASSSAQGKSYEQYF | TRBD1 | TRBV11-2